The clone carrying this TCR beta chain was observed once. Its antigen is not known. The table came from immunoSEQ multiplex PCR; TCRdb's copy has only in-frame clones and leaves some out. The sample consists of more than 100,000 clones, about 95% of them appearing once. Losses at the gene ends were 1 base for V and 1 base for J; bases not matched to a gene: 3. The CDR3 runs 18 residues. Germline assignment: CDR1 SGHTA and CDR2 FQGNSA. These data are taken from a study of graft-versus-host responses after intestinal transplantation. Study summary: Recipients underwent multivisceral, liver-intestinal, or isolated intestinal transplants. Recipients uniformly received anti-thymocyte globulin induction, followed by tacrolimus and steroids for around 3 years. The study's findings and limits: Ileal or blood samples showed some GvH clones first, and such clones were also found in recipient marrow.

This receptor was obtained from a human donor who received an intestinal transplant. Here the sequenced sample was unstimulated CD8+ T cells sorted from spleen or lymph node cells, taken before intestinal transplant. The J gene is TRBJ2-1, the V gene TRBV7-2, with 14 bases fitting TRBD2. The CDR3 coding sequence is TGTGCCAGCAGCTTAGGGGGACTAGCGGGAGTTTCCTACAATGAGCAGTTCTTC. This codes for CASSLGGLAGVSYNEQFF.